This TCR beta chain was sequenced for a study of OX40 agonist ivuxolimab in advanced cancers. Study summary: All patients had ivuxolimab intravenously every 2 weeks at 0.01 to 10 mg/kg.

CDR1 and CDR2 (germline): SGHTA, FQGNSA. The CDR3 sequence is 15 residues long. V gave up 1 base and J gave up 5 bases, with 14 bases separating them. Repertoires were generated with immunoSEQ multiplex PCR, while TCRdb's copy carries only in-frame clones and drops some. In the table there are about 26,000 clones, 88% of which are singletons. V and J are TRBV7-2 and TRBJ2-5; D gene unclear. The sample consisted of CD4+ or CD8+ T cells sorted from blood, taken in a trial of the OX40 agonist ivuxolimab. This sequence was found in an adult with an advanced solid tumor such as melanoma, head and neck, liver or kidney cancer. CDR3 loop: CASSLVGSTWETQYF. The CDR3 bases are TGTGCCAGCAGCTTAGTCGGTTCGACGTGGGAGACCCAGTACTTC.